Reported below is one T cell receptor beta chain. What this receptor recognizes is not known. Base qualities were left out, and no much larger clone turns up one base away. The data stem from a study of blood T cell repertoires in COVID-19 (dated by TCRdb to 2018 to 2021). Background on the whole study: The collaborator samples originated in the United States, Italy and Spain and spanned the acute and convalescent phases of COVID-19. The material from the prospective study consisted of cDNA or gDNA derived from T cells, B-cell-depleted T cells, or PBMCs. Subjects who had been exposed to COVID-19, were actively infected with it, or had recovered from it provided the deeply sampled blood TCRbeta repertoires that made up the dataset. A freely available public database, intended as a resource for researchers studying the immune response to SARS-CoV-2, is where the repertoires were released. Samples came from the ongoing ImmuneRACE study (first 160 participants) plus 1,254 subjects from 6 global collaborators. Nearly every sample came with metadata listing a de-identified subject ID, COVID-19 status, age in years and sex. Where available, HLA class I and class II types were obtained from metadata supplied by the sample provider rather than from assay-based typing. Overall study results and their limits: Clinical and demographic metadata were provided uncurated, with the amount varying by source and participant.

The immunoSEQ Assay, a bias-controlled multiplex PCR, was used to amplify TCRbeta CDR3 regions from genomic DNA. The study's processing was this. The number of nucleated cells in each sample was estimated from the amplification of reference gene primers within the assay. To quantify the absolute abundance of each unique TCRbeta CDR3 rearrangement, sequence reads were collapsed and filtered. For each sample, productive Simpson clonality was calculated as the square root of Simpson's diversity index across productive rearrangements. TCRdb retrieved this table from immuneACCESS and kept in-frame rearrangements only. Not all clones are present; in checked studies, unresolved V genes account for under half, and no reason is known for the remainder. The V and J calls and clone size come from that table; D and trimming were worked out from the DNA. The sample table shows over 95,000 clones, and roughly 90% are seen once. Of the sample, under 20% is held by the ten largest clones.

Looking up the germline V gene yields CDR1 SGHAT and CDR2 FQNNGV. CDR3 length: 16 amino acids, cysteine to phenylalanine. CDR3 DNA is the only sequence kept; it has 48 bases, read in frame from the first base. Clipping removes 5 bases from V and 4 bases from J, with 8 as the unmatched junction base count. Collaborating institutions collected whole blood in K2EDTA tubes following their own protocols. Collaborator samples were shipped for TCRbeta analysis as frozen whole blood, isolated PBMCs, or DNA extracted from either sample type. The sequencing sample was made of peripheral blood. The receptor was derived from a human donor with acute or convalescent COVID-19. The donor label of this sample is uncertain. The chain joins TRBV11-2 to TRBJ2-6; TRBD1 lines up with 7 middle nucleotides. At the DNA level, the sequence is TGTGCCAGCAGCCACAGACAGGGCGCCGGGGCCAACGTCCTGACTTTC. This yields the protein CASSHRQGAGANVLTF.